Presented here are 8 T cell receptor beta chains from one specimen sequenced in a study of Ad26.COV2.S vaccination and SARS-CoV-2 variants. Sequenced by immunoSEQ multiplex PCR; TCRdb stores in-frame clones only, minus some. The sample has about 440,000 clones, 90% seen once. Noted treatment: about 20 received Ad26.COV2.S at low or high dose, single or two shots; 5 received placebo; per-sample allocation not given. Sampling was done on day 63 after the first vaccine or placebo injection. This specimen was peripheral blood, taken in a trial of Ad26.COV2.S vaccine versus placebo. All receptors derive from a person aged 18 to 65 who received the Ad26.COV2.S COVID-19 vaccine or a placebo.

This chain links TRBV7-9 with TRBJ2-7, with D maybe TRBD2 (6 bases). Deletions cut 5 bases from V and 3 bases from J, with 14 bases between. CDR1 and CDR2 from the germline V gene are SEHNR and FQNEAQ (reference sequence). The CDR3 is 14 amino acids. CDR3 protein: CASSISREYYEQYF. In DNA, the CDR3 is TGTGCCAGCAGCATATCTCGGGAGTACTACGAGCAGTACTTC.

The chain employs TRBV7-3 and TRBJ2-2; TRBD1 or TRBD2 may be the D gene (6 bases each). V was cut by 5 bases and J by 3 bases, with 16 bases left in between. Germline assignment: CDR1 SGHTA and CDR2 FQGTGA. The CDR3 sequence is 16 residues long. Written as DNA, the CDR3 is TGTGCCAGCAGCACAAAGGGCGGGACATACACCGGGGAGCTGTTTTTT. It codes for CASSTKGGTYTGELFF.

V usage is TRBV12-5 and J usage is TRBJ2-1; D gene unclear. This CDR3 region has 12 residues. Germline assignment: CDR1 LGHNT and CDR2 FRNRAP. With 2 bases removed from V and 10 bases from J, the gap between germline ends came to 9 bases. This CDR3 reads CASGLNRLEQFF. The CDR3 region has the DNA TGTGCTAGTGGTTTGAATCGGCTAGAGCAGTTCTTC. The full variable domain, its missing parts supplied by reference TRBV12-5 and TRBJ2-1, is DARVTQTPRHKVTEMGQEVTMRCQPILGHNTVFWYRQTMMQGLELLAYFRNRAPLDDSGMPKDRFSAEMPDATLATLKIQPSEPRDSAVYFCASGLNRLEQFFGPGTRLTVL.

The chain employs TRBV12-3 or TRBV12-4 and TRBJ1-1, with D hard to call. This CDR3 has 13 residues. Trimming cost V 1 base and J 3 bases, with 6 bases left between them. CDR3 sequence: CASSLDTDTEAFF. Here the CDR3 DNA reads TGTGCCAGCAGTTTAGACACGGACACTGAAGCTTTCTTT.

The chain couples TRBV3-1 (or the pseudogene TRBV3-2) to TRBJ1-2; D is perhaps TRBD1 (5 bases). Looked up from germline, CDR1 is LGHDT and CDR2 is YNNKEL (reference sequence). Between the trimmed V and J ends, which lost 0 bases and 4 bases, there was a span of 9 bases. This CDR3 is 14 amino acids long. CDR3: CASSQDGGSYGYTF. The CDR3 coding sequence is TGTGCCAGCAGCCAAGATGGGGGGAGCTATGGCTACACCTTC.

The rearrangement joins TRBV6-6 to TRBJ2-1, with a possible D match to TRBD2 (6 bases). The CDR3 is made up of 16 amino acids. V lost 4 bases and J lost 4, with 17 bases in between. CDR1 and CDR2 (germline): MNHNY, SVGAGI (reference sequence). CDR3 in amino acids: CASSWSGQRVYNEQFF. CDR3 nucleotide sequence: TGTGCCAGCAGTTGGTCCGGGCAGCGGGTTTACAATGAGCAGTTCTTC.

This rearrangement joins TRBV11-2 to TRBJ1-2; 7 bases line up with TRBD1. Per the germline V gene, CDR1 is SGHAT and CDR2 is FQNNGV. V was pared by 0 bases and J by 2 bases, with 9 bases of the junction left unmatched. The CDR3 sequence is 17 residues long. CDR3 loop: CASSLDSRDRENYGYTF. CDR3 nucleotides: TGTGCCAGCAGCTTAGATTCCCGGGACAGAGAGAACTATGGCTACACCTTC.

The chain joins TRBV2 to TRBJ2-1; 13 nucleotides match TRBD2. The CDR3 has 16 amino acids. Germline V CDR1 and CDR2: SNHLY, FYNNEI. The J segment lost 5 bases and the V segment lost 10 bases, leaving 11 bases of the junction unmatched. As DNA, the CDR3 is TGTGCCACCCCCGGGACTAGCGGGATCTTTAACAATGAGCAGTTCTTC. This gives the protein CATPGTSGIFNNEQFF.